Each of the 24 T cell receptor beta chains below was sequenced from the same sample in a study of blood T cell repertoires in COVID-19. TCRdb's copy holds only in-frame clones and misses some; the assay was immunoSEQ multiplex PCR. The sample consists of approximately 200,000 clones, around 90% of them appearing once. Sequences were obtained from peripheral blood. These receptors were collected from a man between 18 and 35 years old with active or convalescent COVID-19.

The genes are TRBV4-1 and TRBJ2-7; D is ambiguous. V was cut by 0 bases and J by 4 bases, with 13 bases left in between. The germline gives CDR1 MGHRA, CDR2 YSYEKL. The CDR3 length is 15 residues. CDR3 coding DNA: TGCGCCAGCAGCCAAGATTTGGCCAGAGGTTACGAGCAGTACTTC. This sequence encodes CASSQDLARGYEQYF.

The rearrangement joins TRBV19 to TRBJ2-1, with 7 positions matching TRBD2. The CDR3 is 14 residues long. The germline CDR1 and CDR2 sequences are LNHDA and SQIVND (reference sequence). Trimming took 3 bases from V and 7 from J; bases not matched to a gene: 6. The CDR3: CASSMGLNSNEQFF. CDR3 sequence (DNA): TGTGCCAGTAGTATGGGACTAAACTCGAATGAGCAGTTCTTC.

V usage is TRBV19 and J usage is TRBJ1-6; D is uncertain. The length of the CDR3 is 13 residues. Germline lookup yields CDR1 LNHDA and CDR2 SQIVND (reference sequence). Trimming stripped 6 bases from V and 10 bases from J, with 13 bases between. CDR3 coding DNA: TGTGCCAGTAGAGAGAGGGCGCAGTCACCCCTCCACTTT. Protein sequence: CASRERAQSPLHF.

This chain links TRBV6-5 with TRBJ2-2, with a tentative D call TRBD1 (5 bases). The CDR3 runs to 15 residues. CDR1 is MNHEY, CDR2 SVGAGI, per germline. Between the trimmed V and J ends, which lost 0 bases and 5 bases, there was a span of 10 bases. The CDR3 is CASSYSKGLTGELFF. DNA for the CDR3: TGTGCCAGCAGTTACTCGAAGGGGTTAACCGGGGAGCTGTTTTTT.

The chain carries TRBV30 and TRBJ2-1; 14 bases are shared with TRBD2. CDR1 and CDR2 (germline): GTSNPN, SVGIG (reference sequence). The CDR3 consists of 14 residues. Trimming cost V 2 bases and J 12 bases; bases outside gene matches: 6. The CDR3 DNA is TGTGCCTGGAGTACCGGGACTAGCGGGAGCCGGCAGTTCTTC. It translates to CAWSTGTSGSRQFF.

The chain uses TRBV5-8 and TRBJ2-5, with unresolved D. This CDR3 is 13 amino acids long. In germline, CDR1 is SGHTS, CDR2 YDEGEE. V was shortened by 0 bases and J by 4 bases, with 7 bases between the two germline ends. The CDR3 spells CASSLALGETQYF. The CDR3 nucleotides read TGTGCCAGCAGCTTGGCACTCGGAGAGACCCAGTACTTC.

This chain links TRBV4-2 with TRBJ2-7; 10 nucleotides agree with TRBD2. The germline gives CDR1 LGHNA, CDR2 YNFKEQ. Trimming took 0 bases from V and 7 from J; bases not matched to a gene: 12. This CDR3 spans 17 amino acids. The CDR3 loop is CASSQELSGRDPGEQYF. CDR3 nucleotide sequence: TGTGCCAGCAGCCAAGAATTAAGCGGGAGGGATCCTGGTGAGCAGTACTTC.

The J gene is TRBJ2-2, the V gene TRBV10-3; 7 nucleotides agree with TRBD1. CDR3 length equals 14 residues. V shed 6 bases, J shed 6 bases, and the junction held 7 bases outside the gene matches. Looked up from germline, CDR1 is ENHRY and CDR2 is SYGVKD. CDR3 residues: CAIRKTGSAGELFF. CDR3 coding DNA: TGTGCCATCAGAAAGACAGGGTCCGCCGGGGAGCTGTTTTTT.

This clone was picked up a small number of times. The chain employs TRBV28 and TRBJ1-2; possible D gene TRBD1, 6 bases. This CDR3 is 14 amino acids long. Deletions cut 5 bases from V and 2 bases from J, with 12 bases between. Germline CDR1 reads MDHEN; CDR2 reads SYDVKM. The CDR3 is CASSLLTGNYGYTF. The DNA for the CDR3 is TGTGCCAGCAGTCTCCTGACAGGAAACTATGGCTACACCTTC.

The CDR3 coding sequence is TGTGCCAGCAGTTTTCGGGGACTAGCGGGAGTTGAGCAGTTCTTC. Translation gives CASSFRGLAGVEQFF. The chain links TRBV6-2 or TRBV6-3 to TRBJ2-1; 14 nucleotides align to TRBD2. CDR3 length: 15 amino acids. CDR1 is MNHEY, CDR2 SVGEGT, per germline. J was trimmed by 9 bases and V by 4 bases; bases with no gene match: 5.

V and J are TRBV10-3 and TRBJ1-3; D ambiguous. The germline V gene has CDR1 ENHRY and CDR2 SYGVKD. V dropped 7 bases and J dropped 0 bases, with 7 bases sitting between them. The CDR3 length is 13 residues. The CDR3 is CAITGSSGNTIYF. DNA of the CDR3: TGTGCCATCACCGGGAGCTCTGGAAACACCATATATTTT.

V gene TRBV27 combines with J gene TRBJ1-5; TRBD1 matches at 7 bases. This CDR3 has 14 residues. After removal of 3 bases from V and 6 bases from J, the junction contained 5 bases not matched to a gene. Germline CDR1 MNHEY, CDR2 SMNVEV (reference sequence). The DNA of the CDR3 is TGTGCCAGCAGTTTTCAGGGGGTGGGTCAGCCCCAGCATTTT. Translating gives CASSFQGVGQPQHF.

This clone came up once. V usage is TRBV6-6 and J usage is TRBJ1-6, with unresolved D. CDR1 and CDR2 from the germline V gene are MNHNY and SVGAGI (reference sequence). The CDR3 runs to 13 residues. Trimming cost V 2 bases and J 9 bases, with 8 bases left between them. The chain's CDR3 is CASSYGSGSPLHF. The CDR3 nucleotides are TGTGCCAGCAGTTACGGATCGGGTTCACCCCTCCACTTT.

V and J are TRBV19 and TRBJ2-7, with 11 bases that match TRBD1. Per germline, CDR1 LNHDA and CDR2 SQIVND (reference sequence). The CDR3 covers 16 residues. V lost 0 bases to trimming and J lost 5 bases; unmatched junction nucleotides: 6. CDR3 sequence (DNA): TGTGCCAGTAGTATAGATCCCCCGGGACAGGGGGACGAGCAGTACTTC. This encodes CASSIDPPGQGDEQYF.

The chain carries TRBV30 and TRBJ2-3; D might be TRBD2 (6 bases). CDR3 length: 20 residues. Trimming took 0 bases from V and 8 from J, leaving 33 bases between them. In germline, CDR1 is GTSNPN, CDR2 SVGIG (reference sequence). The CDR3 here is CAWSVTTGLAKGGATGTQYF. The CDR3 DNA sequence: TGTGCCTGGAGTGTCACTACGGGGCTGGCTAAGGGAGGCGCCACGGGTACGCAGTATTTT.

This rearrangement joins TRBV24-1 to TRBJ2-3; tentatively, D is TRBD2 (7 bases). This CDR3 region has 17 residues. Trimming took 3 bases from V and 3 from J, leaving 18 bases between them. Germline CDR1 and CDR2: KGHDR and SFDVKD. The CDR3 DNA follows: TGTGCCACCAGTGATCCTCAACAGGGAGGGTGGACAGATACGCAGTATTTT. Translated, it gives CATSDPQQGGWTDTQYF.

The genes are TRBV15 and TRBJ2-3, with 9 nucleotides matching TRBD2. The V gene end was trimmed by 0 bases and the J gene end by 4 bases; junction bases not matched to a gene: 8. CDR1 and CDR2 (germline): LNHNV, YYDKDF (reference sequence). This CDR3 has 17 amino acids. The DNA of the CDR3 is TGTGCCACCAGCAGAGATCAGGTGACTAGCGGAGCAGATACGCAGTATTTT. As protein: CATSRDQVTSGADTQYF. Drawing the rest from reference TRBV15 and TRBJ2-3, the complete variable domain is DAMVIQNPRYQVTQFGKPVTLSCSQTLNHNVMYWYQQKSSQAPKLLFHYYDKDFNNEADTPDNFQSRRPNTSFCFLDIRSPGLGDTAMYLCATSRDQVTSGADTQYFGPGTRLTVL.

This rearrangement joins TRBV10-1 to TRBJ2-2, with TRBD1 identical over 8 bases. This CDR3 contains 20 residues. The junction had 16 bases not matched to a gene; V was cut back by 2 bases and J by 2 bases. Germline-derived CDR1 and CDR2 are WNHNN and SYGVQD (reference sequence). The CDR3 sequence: CASSEPGVRTGQENTGELFF. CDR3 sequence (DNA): TGCGCCAGCAGTGAGCCCGGCGTCCGGACAGGGCAGGAAAACACCGGGGAGCTGTTTTTT.

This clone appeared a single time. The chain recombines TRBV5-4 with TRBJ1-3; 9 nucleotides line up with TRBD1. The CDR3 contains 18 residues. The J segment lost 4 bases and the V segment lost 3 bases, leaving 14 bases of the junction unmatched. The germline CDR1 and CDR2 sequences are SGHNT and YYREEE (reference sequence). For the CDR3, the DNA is TGTGCCAGCAGCTCCCGGGACAGGGTTATAATCTCCGGAAACACCATATATTTT. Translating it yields CASSSRDRVIISGNTIYF.

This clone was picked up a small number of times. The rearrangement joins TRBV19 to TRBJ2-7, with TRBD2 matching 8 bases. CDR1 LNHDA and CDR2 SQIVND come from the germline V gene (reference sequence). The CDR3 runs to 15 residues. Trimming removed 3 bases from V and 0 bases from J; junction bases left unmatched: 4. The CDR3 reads CASSMAGTSSYEQYF. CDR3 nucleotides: TGTGCCAGTAGTATGGCTGGGACTAGCTCCTACGAGCAGTACTTC.

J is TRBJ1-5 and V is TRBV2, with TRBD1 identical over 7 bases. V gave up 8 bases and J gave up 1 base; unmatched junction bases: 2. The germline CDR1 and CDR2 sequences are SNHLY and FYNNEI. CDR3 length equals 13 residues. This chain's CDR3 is CASGTESNQPQHF. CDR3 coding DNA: TGTGCCAGCGGGACAGAGAGCAATCAGCCCCAGCATTTT.

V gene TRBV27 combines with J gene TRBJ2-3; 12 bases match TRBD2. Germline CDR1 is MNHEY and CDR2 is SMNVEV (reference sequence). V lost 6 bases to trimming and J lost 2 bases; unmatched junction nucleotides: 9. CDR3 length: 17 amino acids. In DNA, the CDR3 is TGTGCCAGCAGCTTTGGACTAGCGGGACCCTACACAGATACGCAGTATTTT. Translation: CASSFGLAGPYTDTQYF.

CDR3 amino acids: CASSIKGLAGLDSSYNEQFF. CDR3 DNA: TGCGCCAGCAGCATAAAGGGACTAGCGGGCTTAGATAGCTCCTACAATGAGCAGTTCTTC. The V gene is TRBV5-1, the J gene TRBJ2-1; 12 bases match TRBD2. From germline, CDR1 is SGHRS and CDR2 YFSETQ. The length of the CDR3 is 20 residues. Losses at the gene ends were 4 bases for V and 0 bases for J; bases not matched to a gene: 14. Full variable domain (remainder filled in from reference TRBV5-1 and TRBJ2-1): KAGVTQTPRYLIKTRGQQVTLSCSPISGHRSVSWYQQTPGQGLQFLFEYFSETQRNKGNFPGRFSGRQFSNSRSEMNVSTLELGDSALYLCASSIKGLAGLDSSYNEQFFGPGTRLTVL.

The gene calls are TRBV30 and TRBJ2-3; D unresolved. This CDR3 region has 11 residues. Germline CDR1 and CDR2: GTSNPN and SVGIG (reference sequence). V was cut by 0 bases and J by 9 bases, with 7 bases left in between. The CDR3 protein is CAWSVLQTQYF. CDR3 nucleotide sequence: TGTGCCTGGAGTGTACTCCAAACGCAGTATTTT.